This entry describes one T cell receptor (beta chain). No antigen is known for it. The data originate from a study of OX40 agonist ivuxolimab in advanced cancers. The overall study: Each dose-escalation patient presented with hepatocellular carcinoma, melanoma, renal cell or head and neck cancer. Study observations and caveats: Clonal expansion was among the lowest in partial responders at 0.1-3.0 mg/kg, especially CD8+.

V was clipped by 7 bases and J by 1 base; unmatched bases: 12. There are 16 residues in the CDR3. Germline CDR1 LNHDA, CDR2 SQIVND (reference sequence). Sequencing used immunoSEQ multiplex PCR; TCRdb keeps in-frame clones, though not all of them. The profile shows fewer than 40,000 clones, roughly 90% of them singletons. Sequenced here: CD4+ or CD8+ T cells sorted from blood, sampled in a trial of the OX40 agonist ivuxolimab. The gene calls are TRBV19 and TRBJ1-1, with 7 bases that match TRBD1. This receptor was taken from an adult with an advanced solid tumor such as melanoma, head and neck, liver or kidney cancer. The CDR3 sequence: CASTTRGPGRNTEAFF. Here the CDR3 DNA reads TGTGCCAGTACTACGAGGGGGCCAGGGAGGAACACTGAAGCTTTCTTT.